These 11 T cell receptor beta chains were sequenced from one sample in a study of T cell responses to AZD1222 COVID-19 vaccine. Profiling relied on immunoSEQ multiplex PCR, and the TCRdb table lists in-frame clones only, not all of them. The sample lists 170,000 or so clones, approximately 95% occurring once. The input for sequencing was peripheral blood, taken 28 days after the second dose of the MenACWY control vaccine. Every receptor here comes from an adult who received the MenACWY meningococcal vaccine as a control.

The rearrangement uses TRBV5-1 and TRBJ2-3; D not certain. V gave up 3 bases and J gave up 3 bases, with 8 bases separating them. The CDR3 totals 13 residues. From germline, CDR1 is SGHRS and CDR2 YFSETQ. CDR3 sequence (DNA): TGCGCCAGCAGCTCGCCAGCGACAGATACGCAGTATTTT. This encodes CASSSPATDTQYF.

In nucleotides, the CDR3 is TGTGCCAGCATCGACTACCCGGACAGGAGAAATGAAAAACTGTTTTTT. It yields the protein CASIDYPDRRNEKLFF. The J gene is TRBJ1-4, the V gene TRBV5-8, with 7 bases identical to TRBD1. The CDR3 loop spans 16 amino acids. From germline, CDR1 is SGHTS and CDR2 YDEGEE. The V and J ends lost 6 bases and 5 bases, in that order; junction bases with no gene match: 13.

This chain uses TRBV27 with TRBJ2-5; TRBD2 aligns across 7 bases. Germline CDR1 reads MNHEY; CDR2 reads SMNVEV (reference sequence). The CDR3 loop spans 14 amino acids. The CDR3 region is CASNGGGGQKTQYF. The CDR3 region has the DNA TGTGCTTCAAACGGCGGGGGTGGGCAGAAGACCCAGTACTTC.

This clone was detected once. This chain connects TRBV5-1 to TRBJ2-3; D not resolved. Trimming stripped 4 bases from V and 5 bases from J, with 17 bases between. Germline V gives CDR1 SGHRS, CDR2 YFSETQ. The CDR3 is made up of 15 amino acids. The CDR3 loop reads CASSLLPPPGDTQYF. CDR3 nucleotide sequence: TGCGCCAGCAGCCTTCTCCCACCCCCCGGAGATACGCAGTATTTT.

As concerns this clone: Other DNA variants within this sample encode the same CDR3. The chain combines TRBV5-1 with TRBJ1-1, with D possibly matching TRBD1 (6 bases). V was cut by 2 bases and J by 1 base, with 9 bases left in between. Germline V gives CDR1 SGHRS, CDR2 YFSETQ. CDR3 length: 14 residues. The DNA for the CDR3 is TGCGCCAGCAGCTTACAGGGCGGGAACACTGAAGCTTTCTTT. This sequence encodes CASSLQGGNTEAFF. Based on the CDR3 plus reference TRBV5-1 and TRBJ1-1, the full variable domain is KAGVTQTPRYLIKTRGQQVTLSCSPISGHRSVSWYQQTPGQGLQFLFEYFSETQRNKGNFPGRFSGRQFSNSRSEMNVSTLELGDSALYLCASSLQGGNTEAFFGQGTRLTVV.

The chain recombines TRBV28 with TRBJ2-3, with TRBD2 matching over 9 bases. Per the germline V gene, CDR1 is MDHEN and CDR2 is SYDVKM. V was clipped by 2 bases and J by 2 bases; unmatched bases: 2. The CDR3 sequence is 15 residues long. The CDR3 reads CASSLGTSYTDTQYF. DNA for the CDR3: TGTGCCAGCAGTTTAGGGACTAGCTACACAGATACGCAGTATTTT.

This clone appeared a few times. The V and J genes are TRBV5-1 and TRBJ1-1; the D gene is possibly TRBD1 (5 bases). Germline CDR1 is SGHRS and CDR2 is YFSETQ. Trimming shortened V by 4 bases and J by 6 bases, and 13 bases separated the two germline ends. This CDR3 is 13 amino acids long. CDR3 nucleotides: TGCGCCAGCAGCCTCGCCGGGGGGGCTGAAGCTTTCTTT. Translation: CASSLAGGAEAFF.

This sequence joins TRBV10-2 and TRBJ1-6; a weak D match, TRBD1 (5 bases). The CDR3 totals 15 residues. The germline gives CDR1 WSHSY, CDR2 SAAADI. V was shortened by 4 bases and J by 5 bases, with 12 bases between the two germline ends. The CDR3 loop is CASSGAGVNNSPLHF. CDR3 sequence (DNA): TGCGCCAGCAGTGGAGCGGGGGTTAATAATTCACCCCTCCACTTT.

The CDR3 loop reads CASSPSTGGGKSNEQFF. The CDR3 DNA follows: TGTGCCAGCTCACCATCGACAGGGGGCGGCAAGTCCAATGAGCAGTTCTTC. The chain carries TRBV18 and TRBJ2-1; TRBD1 aligns across 10 bases. The CDR3 is 17 amino acids. Germline CDR1 reads KGHSH; CDR2 reads LQKENI. J was trimmed by 6 bases and V by 2 bases; bases with no gene match: 10.

The rearrangement links TRBV28 to TRBJ1-4; 9 bases line up with TRBD1. The CDR3 contains 16 residues. Germline values: CDR1 MDHEN, CDR2 SYDVKM. V lost 6 bases to trimming and J lost 0 bases; unmatched junction nucleotides: 5. CDR3 in DNA: TGTGCCAGCAGACGGGGACAGGGAACAACTAATGAAAAACTGTTTTTT. Translation: CASRRGQGTTNEKLFF.

This rearrangement joins TRBV19 to TRBJ2-2; the D gene is possibly TRBD1 (7 bases). Germline values: CDR1 LNHDA, CDR2 SQIVND (reference sequence). The CDR3 is made up of 15 amino acids. V lost 7 bases and J 0 bases, leaving 12 bases between the germline ends. CDR3 residues: CASTAGQTNTGELFF. The CDR3 DNA sequence: TGTGCCAGTACCGCGGGACAGACGAACACCGGGGAGCTGTTTTTT.